A selection of T cell receptor beta chains follows, all from one sample in a study of blood T cell repertoires in COVID-19. The table came from immunoSEQ multiplex PCR; TCRdb's copy has only in-frame clones and leaves some out. The sample includes about 68,000 clones, approximately 85% of them seen just once. Source material: peripheral blood. The receptors were gathered from a man aged 50-60 years with acute or convalescent COVID-19. The CDR3 runs from the conserved cysteine through the conserved F or W. The order of the fields is D gene, CDR3 length, J gene, V gene, clone size, CDR3 protein, CDR3 DNA. D genes are given only for firm matches. Size tells how often a clone was seen (once, few, many) or the class of an expanded clone, and some rows leave it out.

>TRBD1|15|TRBJ1-1|TRBV19|few
CASSAGQWMNTEAFF
TGTGCCAGTAGTGCGGGACAGTGGATGAACACTGAAGCTTTCTTT
>TRBD1|16|TRBJ2-5|TRBV5-1|NA
CASSLGGGQGAETQYF
TGCGCCAGCAGCTTAGGCGGGGGACAGGGGGCAGAGACCCAGTACTTC
>TRBD1|19|TRBJ2-5|TRBV9|NA
CASSVGGTGGFMGQETQYF
TGTGCCAGCAGCGTAGGAGGGACAGGGGGTTTTATGGGCCAAGAGACCCAGTACTTC
>NA|15|TRBJ2-3|TRBV5-6|few
CASSFLGGRTDTQYF
TGTGCCAGCAGCTTCCTCGGGGGGCGCACAGATACGCAGTATTTT
>TRBD1|13|TRBJ1-5|TRBV29-1|once
CSVTGGAGQPQHF
TGCAGCGTTACAGGGGGCGCGGGTCAGCCCCAGCATTTT
>NA|15|TRBJ1-5|TRBV18|NA
CASSPQRNSNQPQHF
TGTGCCAGCTCACCACAGAGGAATAGCAATCAGCCCCAGCATTTT
>TRBD1|15|TRBJ2-7|TRBV19|NA
CASSIGGTGDGEQYF
TGTGCCAGTAGTATAGGGGGGACAGGGGACGGCGAGCAGTACTTC
>NA|12|TRBJ1-5|TRBV7-9|NA
CASSRSNQPQHF
TGTGCCAGCAGCCGGTCCAATCAGCCCCAGCATTTT
>TRBD1|19|TRBJ1-2|TRBV27|NA
CASSLIRPGTGEFDYGYTF
TGTGCCAGCAGTCTCATAAGGCCGGGGACAGGGGAATTTGACTATGGCTACACCTTC
>TRBD2|16|TRBJ2-1|TRBV6-6|NA
CATTMSGGLSYNEQFF
TGTGCCACCACCATGAGCGGGGGGTTATCCTACAATGAGCAGTTCTTC
>NA|14|TRBJ1-1|TRBV6-5|NA
CASSMDWVDTEAFF
TGTGCCAGCAGCATGGACTGGGTGGACACTGAAGCTTTCTTT
>TRBD2|15|TRBJ2-5|TRBV7-9|NA
CASGRLAGGEETQYF
TGTGCCAGCGGACGACTAGCGGGGGGCGAAGAGACCCAGTACTTC
>NA|13|TRBJ1-2|TRBV9|NA
CASSVGQKYGYTF
TGTGCCAGCAGCGTCGGACAGAAGTATGGCTACACCTTC
>TRBD1|15|TRBJ2-2|TRBV5-1|once
CASSLTGENTGELFF
TGCGCCAGCAGCTTGACAGGGGAGAACACCGGGGAGCTGTTTTTT
>NA|14|TRBJ1-1|TRBV2|NA
CASSERHRDTEAFF
TGTGCCAGCAGTGAAAGGCATCGGGACACTGAAGCTTTCTTT